One sample yielded the 18 T cell receptor beta chains listed below, sequenced in a study of post-analysis software for immune sequencing data. For these receptors, no antigen is known. The study's findings and limits: In patients, four to six TRBV segments were more frequent than in controls, with TRBV5-6, TRBV5-1 and TRBV20-1 among them.

Unique molecular identifiers featured in each of the TCR beta cDNA libraries. Via MiXCR, TCRdb re-called the PCR reads, giving one row per CDR3 protein. The table has roughly 540,000 distinct CDR3 sequences, less than 40% seen once. Input material: blood. The receptor source for this set is a girl younger than 18 with multiple sclerosis.

V is TRBV11-3 and J is TRBJ2-1; D remains unclear. V was trimmed by 3 bases and J by 2 bases, leaving 8 bases between them. Germline lookup yields CDR1 SGHNT and CDR2 YENEEA. CDR3 length: 14 residues. The CDR3 loop is CASSFSHTYNEQFF. The CDR3, as DNA: TGTGCCAGCAGCTTCAGTCATACCTACAATGAGCAGTTCTTC.

The rearrangement links TRBV20-1 to TRBJ1-1; D is ambiguous. Between the trimmed V and J ends, which lost 3 bases and 0 bases, there was a span of 5 bases. CDR1 and CDR2 from the germline V gene are DFQATT and SNEGSKA (reference sequence). The CDR3 covers 12 residues. The CDR3 loop reads CSASGLNTEAFF. For the CDR3, the DNA is TGCAGTGCTAGTGGCTTGAACACTGAAGCTTTCTTT.

A few counts support this clonotype. The chain links TRBV5-1 to TRBJ2-5, with D possibly matching TRBD2 (6 bases). This CDR3 region has 14 residues. The V end was cut by 7 bases, the J end by 5 bases, with 18 bases between. Germline CDR1 reads SGHRS; CDR2 reads YFSETQ. CDR3 region: CASQDTLAEETQYF. For the CDR3, the DNA is TGCGCCAGCCAGGACACCTTAGCGGAGGAGACCCAGTACTTC.

V gene TRBV4-1 combines with J gene TRBJ1-2; D possibly corresponds to TRBD1 (5 bases). The germline gives CDR1 MGHRA, CDR2 YSYEKL. The CDR3 is 18 residues long. The V end lost 3 bases, the J end lost 4 bases, and 24 bases lay between the germline ends. CDR3 DNA: TGCGCCAGCAGCCATTCCTTTGGCGACCCCACGAGGGGCTATGGCTACACCTTC. Translated, it gives CASSHSFGDPTRGYGYTF.

Remarks on this clonotype: A read error may explain this, as a much larger clone is one base away. The rearrangement uses TRBV12-3 or TRBV12-4 and TRBJ2-7; D not certain. The CDR3 length is 13 residues. For the CDR3, the DNA is TGTGCCTGCAGTTTAGCAACCGGCCGCGAGCAGTACTTC. It specifies CACSLATGREQYF.

The chain employs TRBV20-1 and TRBJ1-4; no clear D. The germline gives CDR1 DFQATT, CDR2 SNEGSKA (reference sequence). Between the trimmed V and J ends, which lost 4 bases and 5 bases, there was a span of 11 bases. The CDR3 loop spans 13 amino acids. The CDR3 sequence: CSATYRLNEKLFF. The CDR3 DNA reads TGCAGTGCTACCTATCGTTTAAATGAAAAACTGTTTTTT.

V usage is TRBV5-1 and J usage is TRBJ2-7, with D tentatively TRBD1 (8 bases). This CDR3 is built from 14 residues. V was pared by 3 bases and J by 3 bases, with 13 bases between. Germline V gene lookup returns CDR1 SGHRS and CDR2 YFSETQ. CDR3 bases: TGCGCCAGCAGCTGGGGGGGGACAGGCTACGAGCAGTACTTC. Translated: CASSWGGTGYEQYF.

This clonotype was seen just once. The chain links TRBV5-1 to TRBJ2-2, with D perhaps assigned TRBD1 or TRBD2 (5 bases each). The CDR3 has 17 residues. V dropped 0 bases and J dropped 2 bases, with 14 bases sitting between them. In germline, CDR1 is SGHRS, CDR2 YFSETQ. CDR3 region: CASSLVAFGTNTGELFF. For the CDR3, the DNA is TGCGCCAGCAGCTTGGTTGCCTTTGGGACCAACACCGGGGAGCTGTTTTTT. Full variable domain (rest looked up from reference TRBV5-1 and TRBJ2-2): KAGVTQTPRYLIKTRGQQVTLSCSPISGHRSVSWYQQTPGQGLQFLFEYFSETQRNKGNFPGRFSGRQFSNSRSEMNVSTLELGDSALYLCASSLVAFGTNTGELFFGEGSRLTVL.

The rearrangement uses TRBV5-1 and TRBJ2-1; D possibly corresponds to TRBD2 (7 bases). V gave up 2 bases and J gave up 3 bases, with 15 bases separating them. CDR3 length: 16 amino acids. Per germline, CDR1 SGHRS and CDR2 YFSETQ. The CDR3 reads CASSLIRGAGYNEQFF. For the CDR3, the DNA is TGCGCCAGCAGCTTAATACGGGGGGCCGGCTACAATGAGCAGTTCTTC.

The rearrangement joins TRBV2 to TRBJ2-1, with 9 bases identical to TRBD1. J gave up 6 bases and V 7 bases, and 4 bases lay outside the gene matches. Germline V gene data show CDR1 as SNHLY and CDR2 as FYNNEI. The CDR3 covers 13 residues. Here the CDR3 reads CASTTTGGNEQFF. The CDR3 DNA is TGTGCCAGCACCACGACAGGGGGCAATGAGCAGTTCTTC.

This clonotype was counted only a few times. The genes are TRBV10-3 and TRBJ2-5; a possible D gene is TRBD2 (5 bases). The germline V gene has CDR1 ENHRY and CDR2 SYGVKD. The CDR3 length is 12 residues. Trimming pared 6 bases from V and 0 bases from J, leaving 5 bases between. CDR3 DNA sequence: TGTGCCATCAGGGACTACCAAGAGACCCAGTACTTC. Residues: CAIRDYQETQYF.

Concerning this clonotype: The DNA is omitted, as the CDR3 cannot be located on it reliably, and the CDR3 follows TCRdb's listing. The chain has TRBV27 and TRBJ1-1; TRBD1, the D gene given by the table, was not confirmed from the DNA. CDR1 is MNHEY and CDR2 is SMNVEV in the germline V gene (reference sequence). The CDR3 spans 15 amino acids, including both terminal residues. CDR3 protein: CASSLSSSGGTEAFF.

In the case of this clonotype: An end of the junction differs from the germline gene, which may be a read error. The rearrangement links TRBV5-1 to TRBJ1-2; no firm D call. CDR3 length: 17 amino acids. Looked up from germline, CDR1 is SGHRS and CDR2 is YFSETQ. This CDR3 is CASSLAPRGANNYGCTF. CDR3 sequence (DNA): TGCGCCAGCAGCTTGGCCCCTCGGGGTGCCAATAACTATGGCTGCACCTTC. Combining the CDR3 with reference TRBV5-1 and TRBJ1-2 gives the whole variable domain KAGVTQTPRYLIKTRGQQVTLSCSPISGHRSVSWYQQTPGQGLQFLFEYFSETQRNKGNFPGRFSGRQFSNSRSEMNVSTLELGDSALYLCASSLAPRGANNYGCTFGSGTRLTVV.

V is TRBV20-1 and J is TRBJ2-3; maybe TRBD2 (7 bases). Germline CDR1 and CDR2: DFQATT and SNEGSKA (reference sequence). Trimming pared 2 bases from V and 10 bases from J, leaving 22 bases between. The CDR3 runs 15 residues. The DNA of the CDR3 is TGCAGTGCTAGACCCCTGGGGGGGCTCACAGAACCGCAGTATTTT. Protein sequence: CSARPLGGLTEPQYF.

Points on this clonotype: A much larger clone differs from this one at a single base, so this may be a read error. The chain has TRBV11-2 and TRBJ2-1, with 12 bases lining up with TRBD1. CDR3 length equals 18 residues. The junction had 13 bases not matched to a gene; V was cut back by 5 bases and J by 5 bases. The germline V gene encodes CDR1 SGHAT and CDR2 FQNNGV. The CDR3: CASSLRGTGGLWHNEQFF. The CDR3 DNA reads as TGTGCCAGCAGCCTCAGGGGGACAGGGGGCCTGTGGCACAATGAGCAGTTCTTC.

The CDR3 bases are TGTGCCAGCAGCTTCTCTGTTGACGACGAGCAGTACTTC. Translation gives CASSFSVDDEQYF. V and J are TRBV7-9 and TRBJ2-7; D gene uncertain. The CDR3 is made up of 13 amino acids. Germline V lookup: CDR1 SEHNR, CDR2 FQNEAQ (reference sequence). V gave up 3 bases and J gave up 5 bases, with 11 bases separating them.

On this clonotype: The conserved phenylalanine or tryptophan is not found at the CDR3 terminus, so this likely reflects a read error. This chain uses TRBV12-3 or TRBV12-4 with TRBJ1-2; D unclear. The CDR3 runs 18 residues. V gave up 7 bases and J gave up 3 bases, with 27 bases separating them. CDR3 nucleotides: TGTGCCAGCACCCCACCAAGGAAGGCAGGAGTAACCCACTATGGCTACACCTTG. It yields the protein CASTPPRKAGVTHYGYTL.

The chain joins TRBV20-1 to TRBJ1-2; D might be TRBD1 (5 bases). The CDR3 has 13 residues. Looked up from germline, CDR1 is DFQATT and CDR2 is SNEGSKA (reference sequence). The germline V and J ends were trimmed by 6 bases and 2 bases, with 13 bases remaining between them. The CDR3 here is CSAKPQGNYGYTF. CDR3 nucleotide sequence: TGCAGTGCCAAGCCCCAGGGCAACTATGGCTACACCTTC.